The 2 T cell receptor beta chains reported below all come from one sample, sequenced in a study of regulatory T cells in long-lasting Graves disease. According to the study, TCR beta libraries were built with iRepertoire HTBI primers and CDR3-region Arm-PCR. Each CDR3 protein is one row after TCRdb ran MiXCR on the multiplex PCR reads. The sample holds about 530,000 distinct CDR3 sequences, 15% to 20% seen once. Time point in this sample: newly diagnosed GD, antithyroid drugs for less than 3 months. PBMCs were the source of the RNA used for TCR sequencing. This sample was also put to use in a study of T cells in Graves' hyperthyroidism and ophthalmopathy.

The sequenced sample was peripheral blood mononuclear cells (PBMCs), obtained at new diagnosis, from a patient treated with antithyroid drugs. These receptors were obtained from a woman between 40 and 65 years old with Graves disease.

In its sample, this clonotype was seen many times. V is TRBV7-9 and J is TRBJ2-5; tentative D call: TRBD1 (5 bases). Trimming stripped 4 bases from V and 4 bases from J, with 16 bases between. The V gene's germline CDR1 is SEHNR and CDR2 FQNEAQ (reference sequence). CDR3 length: 15 residues. The CDR3 DNA follows: TGTGCCAGCAGCTCACAAGGGGCGCAATCAGAGACCCAGTACTTC. Protein sequence: CASSSQGAQSETQYF.

This clonotype was found a few times. The V gene is TRBV6-1, the J gene TRBJ2-7; 7 bases are shared with TRBD1. The V gene end was trimmed by 8 bases and the J gene end by 4 bases; junction bases not matched to a gene: 14. CDR1 is MNHNS and CDR2 is SASEGT in the germline V gene. The CDR3 is 15 residues long. CDR3 sequence (DNA): TGTGCCAGCGGCTCCTCAGGGGGATTCCCATACGAGCAGTACTTC. Its translation: CASGSSGGFPYEQYF.